This T cell receptor (beta chain) appears in the sequencing data of a study of cytomegalovirus exposure and HLA in healthy donors. The count of this clone is one. Its antigen is currently unknown. PCR primers comprised 60 Vbeta and 13 Jbeta primers. Libraries were prepared by immunoSEQ multiplex PCR; TCRdb keeps only in-frame clonotypes and omits some of them. The table lists about 140,000 clones, around 80% of them singletons. Whole-study findings and limits: The majority of TCR sequences were rare, yet some public TCRs appeared in many donors. Reports indicated that the classifier achieved high specificity and sensitivity in diagnosing cytomegalovirus status. Sequencing likely produced, as an artifact, a cluster of highly shared sequence variants. Analyses of presence/absence relied on an assumption of roughly uniform sequencing depth across donors.

CDR3 size: 16 residues. With 3 bases removed from V and 0 bases from J, the gap between germline ends came to 12 bases. Germline values: CDR1 MNHEY, CDR2 SVGAGI. This clonotype was obtained from a man aged 35 to 55 in good health and CMV-seropositive. Sequencing was carried out using PBMCs. The chain is built from TRBV6-5 and TRBJ1-3, with TRBD1 as a possible D gene (5 bases). The CDR3 sequence is CASSYAPGFSGNTIYF. CDR3 bases: TGTGCCAGCAGTTATGCTCCAGGGTTCTCTGGAAACACCATATATTTT.